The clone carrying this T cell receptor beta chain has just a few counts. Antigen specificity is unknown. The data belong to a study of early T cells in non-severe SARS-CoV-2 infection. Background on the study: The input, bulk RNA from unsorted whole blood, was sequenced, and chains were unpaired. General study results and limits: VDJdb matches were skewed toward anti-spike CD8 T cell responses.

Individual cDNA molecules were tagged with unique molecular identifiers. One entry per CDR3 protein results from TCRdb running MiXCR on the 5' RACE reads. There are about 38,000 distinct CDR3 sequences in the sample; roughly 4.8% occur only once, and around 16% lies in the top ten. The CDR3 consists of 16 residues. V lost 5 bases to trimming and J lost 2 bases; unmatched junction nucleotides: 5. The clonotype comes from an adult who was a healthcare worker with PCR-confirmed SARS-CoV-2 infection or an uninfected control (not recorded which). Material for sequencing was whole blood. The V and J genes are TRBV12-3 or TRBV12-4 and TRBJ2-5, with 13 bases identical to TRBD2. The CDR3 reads CASSQTSGGLQETQYF. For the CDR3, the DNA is TGTGCCAGCAGTCAGACTAGCGGGGGGTTACAAGAGACCCAGTACTTC.